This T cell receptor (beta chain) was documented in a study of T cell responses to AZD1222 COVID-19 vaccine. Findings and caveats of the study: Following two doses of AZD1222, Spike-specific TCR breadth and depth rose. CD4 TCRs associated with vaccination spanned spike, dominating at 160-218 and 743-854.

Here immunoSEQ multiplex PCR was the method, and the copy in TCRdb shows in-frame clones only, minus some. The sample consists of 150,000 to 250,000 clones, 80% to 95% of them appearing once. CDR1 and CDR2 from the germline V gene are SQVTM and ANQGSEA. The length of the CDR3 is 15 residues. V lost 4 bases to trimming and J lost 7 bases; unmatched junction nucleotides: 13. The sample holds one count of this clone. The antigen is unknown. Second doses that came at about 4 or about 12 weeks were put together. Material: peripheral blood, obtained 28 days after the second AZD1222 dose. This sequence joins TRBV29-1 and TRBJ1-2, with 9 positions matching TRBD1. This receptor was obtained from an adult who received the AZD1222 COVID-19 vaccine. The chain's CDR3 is CSVGRLSGQGGGYTF. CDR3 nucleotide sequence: TGCAGCGTTGGTCGCTTGTCGGGACAGGGCGGTGGCTACACCTTC.